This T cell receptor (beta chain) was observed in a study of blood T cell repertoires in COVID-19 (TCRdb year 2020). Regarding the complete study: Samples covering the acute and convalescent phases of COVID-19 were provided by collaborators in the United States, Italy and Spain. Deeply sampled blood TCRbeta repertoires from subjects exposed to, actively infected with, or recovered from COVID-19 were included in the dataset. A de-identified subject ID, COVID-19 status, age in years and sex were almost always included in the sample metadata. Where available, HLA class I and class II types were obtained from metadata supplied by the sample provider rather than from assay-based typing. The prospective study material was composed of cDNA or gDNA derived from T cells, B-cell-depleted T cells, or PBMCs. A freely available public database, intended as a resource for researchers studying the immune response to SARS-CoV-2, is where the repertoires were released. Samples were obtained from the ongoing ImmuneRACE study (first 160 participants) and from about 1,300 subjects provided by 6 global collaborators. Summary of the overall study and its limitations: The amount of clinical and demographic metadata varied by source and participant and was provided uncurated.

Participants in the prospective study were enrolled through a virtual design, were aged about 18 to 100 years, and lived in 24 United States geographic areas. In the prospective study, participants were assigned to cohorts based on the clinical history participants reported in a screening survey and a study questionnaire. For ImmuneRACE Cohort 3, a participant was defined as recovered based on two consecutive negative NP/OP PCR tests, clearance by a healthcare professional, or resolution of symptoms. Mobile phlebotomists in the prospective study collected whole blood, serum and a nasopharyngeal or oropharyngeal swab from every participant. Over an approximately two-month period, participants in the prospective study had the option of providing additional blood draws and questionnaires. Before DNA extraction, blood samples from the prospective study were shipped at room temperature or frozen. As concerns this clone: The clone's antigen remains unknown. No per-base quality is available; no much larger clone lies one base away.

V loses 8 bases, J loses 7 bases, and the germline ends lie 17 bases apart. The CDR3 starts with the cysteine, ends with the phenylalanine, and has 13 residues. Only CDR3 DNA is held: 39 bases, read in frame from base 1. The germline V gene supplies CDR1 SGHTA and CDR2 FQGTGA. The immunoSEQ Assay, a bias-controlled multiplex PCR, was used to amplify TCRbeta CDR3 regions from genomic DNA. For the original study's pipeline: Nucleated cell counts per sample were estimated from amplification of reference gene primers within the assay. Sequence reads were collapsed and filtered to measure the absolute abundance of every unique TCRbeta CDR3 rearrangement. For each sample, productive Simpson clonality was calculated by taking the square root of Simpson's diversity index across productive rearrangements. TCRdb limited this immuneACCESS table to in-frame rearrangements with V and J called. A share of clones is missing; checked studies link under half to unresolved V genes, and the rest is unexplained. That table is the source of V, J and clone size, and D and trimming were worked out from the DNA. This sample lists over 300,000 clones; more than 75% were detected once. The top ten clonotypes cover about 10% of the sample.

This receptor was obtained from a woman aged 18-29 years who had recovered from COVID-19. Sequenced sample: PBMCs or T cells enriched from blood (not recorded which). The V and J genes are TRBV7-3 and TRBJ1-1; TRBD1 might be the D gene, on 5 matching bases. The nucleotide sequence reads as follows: TGTGCCAGCTCCTTCGGCGGGGCGGGTGAAGCTTTCTTT. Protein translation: CASSFGGAGEAFF.